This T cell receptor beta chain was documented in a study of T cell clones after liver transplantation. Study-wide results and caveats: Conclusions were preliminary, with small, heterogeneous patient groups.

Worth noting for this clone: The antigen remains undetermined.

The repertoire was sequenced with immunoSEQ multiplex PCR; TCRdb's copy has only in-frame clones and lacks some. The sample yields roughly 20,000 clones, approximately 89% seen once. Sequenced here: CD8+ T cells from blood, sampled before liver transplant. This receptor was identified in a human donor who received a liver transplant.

This CDR3 is CASSQTGTYEQYF. Here the CDR3 DNA reads TGTGCCAGTAGTCAAACAGGAACCTACGAGCAGTACTTC. V and J are TRBV19 and TRBJ2-7; perhaps TRBD1 as D (5 bases). The V gene's germline CDR1 is LNHDA and CDR2 SQIVND (reference sequence). V was clipped by 5 bases and J by 2 bases, with 10 bases between them. The CDR3 sequence is 13 residues long.